The 4 T cell receptor beta chains below were found in one sample sequenced in a study of Ad26.COV2.S vaccination and SARS-CoV-2 variants. Regarding treatment: over 15 received Ad26.COV2.S at low or high dose, single or two shots; 5 received placebo; per-sample allocation not given. The samples were gathered on day 63 after the first injection of vaccine or placebo. Clones were sequenced by immunoSEQ multiplex PCR, and TCRdb holds only the in-frame ones, with some missing. The sample has some 340,000 clones; about 82% are singletons. This specimen was peripheral blood, taken in a trial of Ad26.COV2.S vaccine versus placebo. The receptors derive from a person aged 18-60 years who received the Ad26.COV2.S COVID-19 vaccine or a placebo.

This sequence joins TRBV25-1 and TRBJ1-2; 9 nucleotides align to TRBD1. Germline-derived CDR1 and CDR2 are MGHDK and SYGVNS. The CDR3 contains 15 residues. Trimming took 2 bases from V and 7 from J; bases not matched to a gene: 8. CDR3 in amino acids: CASSERTGTGSGYTF. CDR3 bases: TGTGCCAGCAGTGAACGCACCGGGACAGGGAGTGGCTACACCTTC.

CDR3 bases: TGTGCCAGCAGCCCAGGGGGTGGGTCACCCCTCCACTTT. It yields the protein CASSPGGGSPLHF. The V gene is TRBV7-2, the J gene TRBJ1-6; 7 nucleotides match TRBD1. Germline V gives CDR1 SGHTA, CDR2 FQGNSA. V gave up 5 bases and J gave up 10 bases; unmatched junction bases: 5. This CDR3 has 13 amino acids.

The gene calls are TRBV7-3 and TRBJ2-1; no reliable D call. The CDR3 spans 14 residues. Trimming took off 5 bases at V and 4 bases at J, with 12 bases between the two ends. Germline V gene data show CDR1 as SGHTA and CDR2 as FQGTGA. This chain's CDR3 is CASSPSPRYNEQFF. The CDR3 DNA reads as TGTGCCAGCAGCCCATCACCCAGGTACAATGAGCAGTTCTTC.

The chain links TRBV5-1 to TRBJ2-1; 7 bases map to TRBD1. V trimming: 4 bases; J trimming: 9 bases; junction bases outside the gene matches: 13. This CDR3 contains 15 residues. Germline values: CDR1 SGHRS, CDR2 YFSETQ. The DNA of the CDR3 is TGCGCCAGCAGCGCGGCGACAGGGTGGTCGAGTGAGCAGTTCTTC. This encodes CASSAATGWSSEQFF.